This T cell receptor (beta chain) appears in the sequencing data of a study of radiotherapy plus CTLA-4 blockade in lung cancer. Study-wide points: Blood TCR clones of tumor origin expanded after radiotherapy plus ipilimumab. Response, reportedly, was best predicted by interferon-beta along with early blood T cell clone dynamics.

The ends were cut back, 1 base at V and 4 bases at J, with 8 bases in the middle. CDR1 and CDR2 (germline): SGHRS, YFSETQ. This CDR3 region has 14 residues. The assay was immunoSEQ multiplex PCR, and TCRdb's table has in-frame clones only and misses some. Of tens of thousands of clones in the sample, 75% to 80% were seen once. Of note for this clone: As yet, its antigen is unknown.

The sequences come from peripheral blood, collected from a patient treated with radiotherapy plus ipilimumab. The chain recombines TRBV5-1 with TRBJ2-2; tentatively, D is TRBD1 (5 bases). The clonotype was recovered from a human donor with non-small cell lung cancer whose response to radiotherapy plus ipilimumab could not be evaluated. The CDR3 loop reads CASSLSQGTGELFF. CDR3 nucleotides: TGCGCCAGCAGCTTGTCGCAGGGCACCGGGGAGCTGTTTTTT.